Each of the 29 T cell receptor beta chains below was sequenced from the same sample in a study of blood T cell repertoires in COVID-19. Sequencing used immunoSEQ multiplex PCR; TCRdb keeps in-frame clones, though not all of them. This sample has around 100,000 clones, with around nine tenths found just once. Sequenced sample: peripheral blood. The receptors originated from a human donor in a cohort sampled during active COVID-19.

This chain links TRBV7-9 with TRBJ2-7; weak D call: TRBD2 (6 bases). CDR1 is SEHNR and CDR2 is FQNEAQ in the germline V gene (reference sequence). This CDR3 is built from 13 residues. V lost 1 base and J lost 3, with 7 bases in between. CDR3 in amino acids: CASSLGGDYEQYF. Written as DNA, the CDR3 is TGTGCCAGCAGCTTAGGGGGGGACTACGAGCAGTACTTC.

The chain recombines TRBV4-2 with TRBJ2-3; 9 nucleotides align to TRBD2. Germline V gene sequence: CDR1 LGHNA, CDR2 YNFKEQ. J was trimmed by 10 bases and V by 1 base; bases with no gene match: 12. The length of the CDR3 is 16 residues. CDR3 residues: CASSQGAGSGSFAQYF. CDR3 DNA sequence: TGTGCCAGCAGCCAAGGGGCAGGTAGCGGGAGCTTCGCGCAGTATTTT.

The V gene is TRBV7-2, the J gene TRBJ2-5; TRBD2 is a possible D gene (6 bases). Germline-derived CDR1 and CDR2 are SGHTA and FQGNSA. The CDR3 runs to 14 residues. Between the trimmed V and J ends, which lost 2 bases and 4 bases, there was a span of 11 bases. CDR3: CASSLNLGGETQYF. The CDR3 nucleotides are TGTGCCAGCAGCTTAAACCTGGGAGGAGAGACCCAGTACTTC.

The chain couples TRBV3-1 (or the pseudogene TRBV3-2) to TRBJ1-2; 8 bases are shared with TRBD1. Germline lookup yields CDR1 LGHDT and CDR2 YNNKEL (reference sequence). The CDR3 totals 15 residues. V was pared by 4 bases and J by 0 bases, with 4 bases of the junction left unmatched. The CDR3, as DNA: TGTGCCAGCAGCCTTGGACAGGGTACTAACTATGGCTACACCTTC. Protein: CASSLGQGTNYGYTF.

The chain carries TRBV20-1 and TRBJ1-2; perhaps TRBD1 as D (6 bases). The ends were cut back, 6 bases at V and 6 bases at J, with 11 bases in the middle. Germline V gene sequence: CDR1 DFQATT, CDR2 SNEGSKA (reference sequence). There are 11 residues in the CDR3. Here the CDR3 reads CSAPQGDGYTF. Here the CDR3 DNA reads TGCAGTGCCCCACAGGGCGATGGCTACACCTTC.

This clone was seen a single time. The CDR3 DNA sequence: TGTGCCTGGAGCTGGGGGGAAGGCACTGAAGCTTTCTTT. Translated, it gives CAWSWGEGTEAFF. V and J are TRBV30 and TRBJ1-1; TRBD1 is a possible D gene (5 bases). This CDR3 is 13 amino acids long. CDR1 is GTSNPN and CDR2 is SVGIG in the germline V gene (reference sequence). V lost 3 bases, J lost 4 bases, and 12 bases lay in between. The variable domain in full, with the rest retrieved from reference TRBV30 and TRBJ1-1, is SQTIHQWPATLVQPVGSPLSLECTVEGTSNPNLYWYRQAAGRGLQLLFYSVGIGQISSEVPQNLSASRPQDRQFILSSKKLLLSDSGFYLCAWSWGEGTEAFFGQGTRLTVV.

This chain connects TRBV9 to TRBJ1-6; 8 nucleotides line up with TRBD1. Losses at the gene ends were 4 bases for V and 7 bases for J; bases not matched to a gene: 4. The germline gives CDR1 SGDLS, CDR2 YYNGEE. This CDR3 comprises 14 residues. CDR3 sequence (DNA): TGTGCCAGCAGCTTACAGGGGGGAAATTCACCCCTCCACTTT. The encoded protein is CASSLQGGNSPLHF.

This clone was recorded a few times. The V call is TRBV7-8, the J call TRBJ2-7; 8 nucleotides align to TRBD2. Germline assignment: CDR1 SGHVS and CDR2 FQNEAQ. The CDR3 sequence is 15 residues long. Trimming removed 6 bases from V and 1 base from J; junction bases left unmatched: 8. The CDR3 DNA is TGTGCCAGCAGTCGAGCCGGGACTAGGTCCTACGAGCAGTACTTC. It codes for CASSRAGTRSYEQYF.

This clone was recorded a few times. This chain connects TRBV28 to TRBJ1-4; TRBD1 is a possible D gene (5 bases). The germline V gene encodes CDR1 MDHEN and CDR2 SYDVKM. This CDR3 comprises 17 residues. The V end was cut by 6 bases, the J end by 7 bases, with 24 bases between. CDR3 loop: CASRGSQWGSPSEKLFF. The DNA for the CDR3 is TGTGCCAGCAGGGGGTCTCAGTGGGGCTCTCCCTCTGAAAAACTGTTTTTT.

This chain joins TRBV27 and TRBJ2-2, with D perhaps TRBD1 (6 bases). Germline V gene data show CDR1 as MNHEY and CDR2 as SMNVEV (reference sequence). V lost 5 bases and J lost 2, with 12 bases in between. The CDR3 consists of 15 residues. CDR3 loop: CASSPGHPNTGELFF. The CDR3 coding sequence is TGTGCCAGCAGTCCGGGACATCCTAACACCGGGGAGCTGTTTTTT.

As DNA, the CDR3 is TGTGCCAGCAGTTACTCGCAGGGGATACACTACGAGCAGTACTTC. Translated: CASSYSQGIHYEQYF. This chain uses TRBV6-2 or TRBV6-3 with TRBJ2-7; tentatively, D is TRBD1 (6 bases). CDR1 and CDR2 (germline): MNHEY, SVGEGT. With 0 bases removed from V and 3 bases from J, the gap between germline ends came to 12 bases. This CDR3 spans 15 amino acids.

This clone was seen a few times. The genes are TRBV7-9 and TRBJ1-1; 7 bases are a match to TRBD1. Germline V lookup: CDR1 SEHNR, CDR2 FQNEAQ (reference sequence). CDR3 length: 13 residues. Trimming removed 6 bases from V and 4 bases from J; junction bases left unmatched: 5. This CDR3 is CASSQGGPTEAFF. Here the CDR3 DNA reads TGTGCCAGCAGTCAGGGGGGCCCCACTGAAGCTTTCTTT.

The V and J genes are TRBV4-1 and TRBJ1-1; D is unclear. V was pared by 0 bases and J by 0 bases, with 8 bases between. CDR3 length equals 15 residues. The V gene's germline CDR1 is MGHRA and CDR2 YSYEKL. The CDR3 loop reads CASSQEATLNTEAFF. The CDR3 DNA sequence: TGCGCCAGCAGCCAAGAGGCCACCCTGAACACTGAAGCTTTCTTT.

The rearrangement uses TRBV28 and TRBJ2-6; perhaps TRBD1 as D (5 bases). Trimming took 6 bases from V and 1 from J, leaving 13 bases between them. Germline-derived CDR1 and CDR2 are MDHEN and SYDVKM. CDR3 size: 16 residues. The CDR3 sequence is CASSHDSESGANVLTF. DNA for the CDR3: TGTGCCAGCAGCCACGACAGTGAATCTGGGGCCAACGTCCTGACTTTC.

This clone was found once. The CDR3 region is CAWSPGQGNSPLHF. The CDR3 DNA reads as TGTGCCTGGAGTCCCGGGCAGGGTAATTCACCCCTCCACTTT. The chain combines TRBV30 with TRBJ1-6, with a possible D match to TRBD1 (5 bases). Germline-derived CDR1 and CDR2 are GTSNPN and SVGIG (reference sequence). V gave up 2 bases and J gave up 6 bases, with 11 bases separating them. The CDR3 has 14 amino acids.

The DNA of the CDR3 is TGTGCCAGCAGCTTGTTAGCGGGGGCCTACGAGCAGTACTTC. It codes for CASSLLAGAYEQYF. The chain joins TRBV5-6 to TRBJ2-7; TRBD2 matches at 9 bases. The CDR3 is made up of 14 amino acids. Germline V gene sequence: CDR1 SGHDT, CDR2 YYEEEE. V was pared by 1 base and J by 2 bases, with 1 base of the junction left unmatched.

The V gene is TRBV12-3 or TRBV12-4, the J gene TRBJ2-7, with TRBD1 matching 7 bases. The CDR3 contains 11 residues. V lost 10 bases to trimming and J lost 3 bases; unmatched junction nucleotides: 3. The CDR3 DNA sequence: TGTGCCACATCAGGGGGCTACGAGCAGTACTTC. Protein: CATSGGYEQYF.

This sequence joins TRBV27 and TRBJ2-3; TRBD1 might be the D (6 bases). The CDR3 spans 13 residues. Germline lookup yields CDR1 MNHEY and CDR2 SMNVEV (reference sequence). The V end lost 5 bases, the J end lost 3 bases, and 9 bases lay between the germline ends. The chain's CDR3 is CASSAQGTDTQYF. In DNA form, the CDR3 reads TGTGCCAGCAGTGCCCAGGGGACAGATACGCAGTATTTT.

The chain employs TRBV11-3 and TRBJ2-1; 8 nucleotides agree with TRBD2. V dropped 1 base and J dropped 1; count of bases not matched to a gene: 6. The CDR3 is 17 residues long. CDR1 is SGHNT and CDR2 is YENEEA in the germline V gene. CDR3 residues: CASSLGGASGSYNEQFF. CDR3 in DNA: TGTGCCAGCAGCTTAGGGGGCGCTAGCGGGTCCTACAATGAGCAGTTCTTC.

V gene TRBV28 combines with J gene TRBJ2-3, with 11 bases aligning to TRBD2. CDR1 is MDHEN and CDR2 is SYDVKM in the germline V gene. The CDR3 spans 16 residues. The J segment lost 11 bases and the V segment lost 5 bases, leaving 15 bases of the junction unmatched. For the CDR3, the DNA is TGTGCCAGCAGTCCCCGGACTAGCGGGCGAGGACTGTGGCAGTATTTT. Translating it yields CASSPRTSGRGLWQYF.

The rearrangement links TRBV29-1 to TRBJ1-1; 8 bases fit TRBD1. This CDR3 spans 16 amino acids. Per the germline V gene, CDR1 is SQVTM and CDR2 is ANQGSEA. The trim removed 8 bases at V and 3 bases at J, leaving 17 bases unmatched. Here the CDR3 DNA reads TGCAGCTCCTCCGTTGGCAGGGGGCGCGTCGACACTGAAGCTTTCTTT. It specifies CSSSVGRGRVDTEAFF. Complete variable domain (other parts from reference TRBV29-1 and TRBJ1-1): SAVISQKPSRDICQRGTSLTIQCQVDSQVTMMFWYRQQPGQSLTLIATANQGSEATYESGFVIDKFPISRPNLTFSTLTVSNMSPEDSSIYLCSSSVGRGRVDTEAFFGQGTRLTVV.

This sequence joins TRBV7-8 and TRBJ1-4; no definite D call. CDR3 length: 16 amino acids. Germline CDR1 reads SGHVS; CDR2 reads FQNEAQ. V was cut by 4 bases and J by 0 bases, with 12 bases left in between. Written as DNA, the CDR3 is TGTGCCAGCAGCTCACTGAGACACCCAACTAATGAAAAACTGTTTTTT. It encodes CASSSLRHPTNEKLFF.

This clone was recorded once. The rearrangement uses TRBV9 and TRBJ2-1; D may be TRBD2 (7 bases). The CDR3 is 16 residues long. V lost 4 bases and J lost 10, with 24 bases in between. CDR1 and CDR2 (germline): SGDLS, YYNGEE. CDR3 bases: TGTGCCAGCAGCTCCACTAGCGCCGCCGTTACAGGGGAGCAGTTCTTC. Protein product: CASSSTSAAVTGEQFF.

This clone was counted only a few times. The chain links TRBV30 to TRBJ2-3, with a tentative D call TRBD2 (6 bases). CDR1 is GTSNPN, CDR2 SVGIG, per germline (reference sequence). Trimming shortened V by 3 bases and J by 6 bases, and 19 bases separated the two germline ends. The CDR3 loop spans 15 amino acids. The CDR3 is CAWRFLAGKVDTQYF. The CDR3 nucleotides read TGTGCCTGGAGGTTTTTGGCGGGGAAGGTGGATACGCAGTATTTT.

This rearrangement joins TRBV25-1 to TRBJ2-2, with 10 bases lining up with TRBD2. CDR3 length: 16 residues. Germline V lookup: CDR1 MGHDK, CDR2 SYGVNS. V gave up 5 bases and J gave up 2 bases; unmatched junction bases: 5. DNA for the CDR3: TGTGCCAGCAGTACAGCGGGAGGGCCAAACACCGGGGAGCTGTTTTTT. Its translation is CASSTAGGPNTGELFF.

The rearrangement uses TRBV19 and TRBJ2-3; unclear D gene. V lost 3 bases to trimming and J lost 0 bases, with 16 bases between them. The CDR3 spans 17 residues. Germline values: CDR1 LNHDA, CDR2 SQIVND (reference sequence). Written as DNA, the CDR3 is TGTGCCAGTAGTATTTGGTTTGAGCTCTCTAGCACAGATACGCAGTATTTT. Translating gives CASSIWFELSSTDTQYF.

For the CDR3, the DNA is TGTGCCAGCAGCATGGACTGGGGGGGCGAGACCCAGTACTTC. The encoded protein is CASSMDWGGETQYF. The chain carries TRBV2 and TRBJ2-5, with a possible D match to TRBD2 (7 bases). This CDR3 spans 14 amino acids. Germline V gene lookup returns CDR1 SNHLY and CDR2 FYNNEI. With 6 bases removed from V and 5 bases from J, the gap between germline ends came to 16 bases.

The rearrangement uses TRBV2 and TRBJ2-6; 9 positions match TRBD1. The CDR3 spans 17 residues. Germline V gene lookup returns CDR1 SNHLY and CDR2 FYNNEI. J gave up 0 bases and V 7 bases, and 7 bases lay outside the gene matches. The CDR3 sequence: CASKGDRVLSGANVLTF. The CDR3 coding sequence is TGTGCCAGCAAGGGGGACAGGGTCCTCTCTGGGGCCAACGTCCTGACTTTC.

The J gene is TRBJ1-5, the V gene TRBV18; 9 bases align to TRBD1. Germline V gene data show CDR1 as KGHSH and CDR2 as LQKENI. The CDR3 runs to 19 residues. V shed 2 bases, J shed 3 bases, and the junction held 14 bases outside the gene matches. CDR3 residues: CASSPNRDRDSMANQPQHF. The DNA for the CDR3 is TGTGCCAGCTCACCAAATCGGGACAGGGACTCAATGGCCAATCAGCCCCAGCATTTT.